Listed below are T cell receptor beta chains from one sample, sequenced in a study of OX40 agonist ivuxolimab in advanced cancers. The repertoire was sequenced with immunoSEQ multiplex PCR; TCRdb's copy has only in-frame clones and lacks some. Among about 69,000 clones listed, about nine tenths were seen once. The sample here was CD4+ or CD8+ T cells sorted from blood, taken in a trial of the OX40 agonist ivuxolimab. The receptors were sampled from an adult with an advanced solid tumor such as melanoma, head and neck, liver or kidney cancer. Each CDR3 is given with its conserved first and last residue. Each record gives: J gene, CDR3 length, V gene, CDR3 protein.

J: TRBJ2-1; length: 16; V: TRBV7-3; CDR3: CASSSDRDRGGNEQFF
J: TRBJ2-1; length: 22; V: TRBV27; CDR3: CASSLWAGRTSGRVSSYNEQFF
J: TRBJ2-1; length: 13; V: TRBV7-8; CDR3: CASSPGMGIEQFF
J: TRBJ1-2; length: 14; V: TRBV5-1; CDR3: CASSPGSLNYGYTF
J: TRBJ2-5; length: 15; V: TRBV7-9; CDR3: CASSPRTGTQETQYF
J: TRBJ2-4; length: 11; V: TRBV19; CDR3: CATKAEDIQYF
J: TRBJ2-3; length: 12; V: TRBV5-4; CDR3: CASSLATDTQYF
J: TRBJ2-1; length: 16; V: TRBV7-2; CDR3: CASSLTRPSSYNEQFF
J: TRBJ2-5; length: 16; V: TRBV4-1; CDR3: CASSQDLGSGRETQYF
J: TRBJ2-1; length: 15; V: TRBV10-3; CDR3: CAISDGTSGSNEQFF
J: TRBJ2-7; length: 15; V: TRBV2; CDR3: CASKVTREGPYEQYF
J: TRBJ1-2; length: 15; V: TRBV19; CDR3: CASSIDRGRGYGYTF
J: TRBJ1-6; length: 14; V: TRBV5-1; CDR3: CASSSDRVGSPLHF
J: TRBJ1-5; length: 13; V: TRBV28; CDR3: CASRETIRQPQHF
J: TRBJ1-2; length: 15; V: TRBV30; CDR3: CAWKFTGTGIGGYTF
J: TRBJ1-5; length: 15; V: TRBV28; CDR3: CASSWGQGKFQPQHF
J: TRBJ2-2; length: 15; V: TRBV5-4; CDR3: CASSLGSGRNGELFF
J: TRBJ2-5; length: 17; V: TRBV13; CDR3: CASSLGLTEGGQETQYF
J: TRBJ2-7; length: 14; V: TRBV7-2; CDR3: CASTVQGGAHEQYF
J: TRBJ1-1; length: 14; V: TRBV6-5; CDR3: CASNPLDRGTEAFF
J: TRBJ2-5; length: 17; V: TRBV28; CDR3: CASSFGTSGRAWETQYF
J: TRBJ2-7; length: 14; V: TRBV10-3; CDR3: CAISDFGQYYEQYF
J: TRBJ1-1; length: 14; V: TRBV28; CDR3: CASSFFLGGTEAFF
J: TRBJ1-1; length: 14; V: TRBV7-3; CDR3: CASSLQGQGAEAFF
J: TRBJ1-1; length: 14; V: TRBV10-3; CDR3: CAISDRGRGTEAFF
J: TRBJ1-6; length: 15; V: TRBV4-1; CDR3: CASSSRLSANSPLHF
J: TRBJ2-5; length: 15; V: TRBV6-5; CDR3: CASRRTITGMETQYF
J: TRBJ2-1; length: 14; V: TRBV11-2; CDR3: CASSLTGGYNEQFF
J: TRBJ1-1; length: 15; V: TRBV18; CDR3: CASSPPGVKVTEAFF
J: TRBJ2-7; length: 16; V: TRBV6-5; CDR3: CASSYSGQGSTYEQYF
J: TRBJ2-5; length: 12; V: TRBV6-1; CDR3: CASIQGRETQYF
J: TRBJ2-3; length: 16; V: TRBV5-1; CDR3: CASSLVAAGSTDTQYF
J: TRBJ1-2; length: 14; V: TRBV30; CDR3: CAWSVQGVVTGYTF
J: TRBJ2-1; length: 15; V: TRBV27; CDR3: CASSWGLAGGNEQFF
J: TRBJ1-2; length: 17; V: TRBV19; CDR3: CASTPLVGDRANYGYTF
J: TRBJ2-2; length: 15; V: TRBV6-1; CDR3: CASSELSGGTGELFF
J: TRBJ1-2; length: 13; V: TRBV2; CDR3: CASSPGSDYGYTF
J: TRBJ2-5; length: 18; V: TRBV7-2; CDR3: CASSLVGVLAGGRETQYF
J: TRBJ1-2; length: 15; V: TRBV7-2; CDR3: CASSPDGDSYYGYTF
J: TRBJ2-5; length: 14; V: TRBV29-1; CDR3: CSVGVAGGPETQYF
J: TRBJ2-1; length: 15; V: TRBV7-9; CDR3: CASSATSGSYNEQFF
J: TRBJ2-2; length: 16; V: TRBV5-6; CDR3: CASSLRSQGNTGELFF
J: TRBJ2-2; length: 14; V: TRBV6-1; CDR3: CASRREWNTGELFF
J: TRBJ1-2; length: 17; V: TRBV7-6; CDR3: CASSLGPATGSNYGYTF
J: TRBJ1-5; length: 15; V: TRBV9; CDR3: CASSPGGVSNQPQHF
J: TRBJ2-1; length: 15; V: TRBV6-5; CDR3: CASSRVGGSYNEQFF
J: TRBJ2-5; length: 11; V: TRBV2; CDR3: CATLLQGTQYF
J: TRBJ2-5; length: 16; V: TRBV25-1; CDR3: CASSSYATSEKETQYF
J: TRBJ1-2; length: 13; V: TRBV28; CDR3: CASSPGLKYGYTF
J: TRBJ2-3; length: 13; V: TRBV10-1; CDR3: CASSEILGDTQYF
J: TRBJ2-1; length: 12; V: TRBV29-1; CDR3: CSVVGSYNEQFF